These 9 T cell receptor beta chains share one sample of origin, sequenced in a study of blood T cell repertoires in COVID-19. Sequenced by immunoSEQ multiplex PCR; TCRdb stores in-frame clones only, minus some. Of 25,000 to 30,000 clones in the sample, 80% to 90% are singletons; the top ten hold about a tenth. Material: peripheral blood. The receptors were gathered from a man aged 55 to 70 with acute or convalescent COVID-19.

The V gene is TRBV6-5, the J gene TRBJ1-2; tentative D call: TRBD1 (5 bases). Germline CDR1 is MNHEY and CDR2 is SVGAGI. The CDR3 runs 15 residues. V gave up 7 bases and J gave up 0 bases, with 15 bases separating them. Here the CDR3 DNA reads TGTGCCAGCACTCCTCTGGGGGGGGCTAACTATGGCTACACCTTC. Its protein product is CASTPLGGANYGYTF.

The gene calls are TRBV7-9 and TRBJ2-7; 9 bases are shared with TRBD2. Germline trimming cut 3 bases from V and 5 bases from J; bases unmatched to any gene: 11. This CDR3 is 16 amino acids long. Germline lookup yields CDR1 SEHNR and CDR2 FQNEAQ (reference sequence). The CDR3 coding sequence is TGTGCCAGCAGCTTCGCCTTGGGACTAGCAGTCCACGAGCAGTACTTC. Protein: CASSFALGLAVHEQYF.

This chain connects TRBV7-2 to TRBJ2-7, with 9 bases that match TRBD1. From germline, CDR1 is SGHTA and CDR2 FQGNSA. CDR3 length: 16 amino acids. The J segment lost 2 bases and the V segment lost 4 bases, leaving 9 bases of the junction unmatched. CDR3 amino acids: CASSSQGTGRAYEQYF. Here the CDR3 DNA reads TGTGCCAGCAGCTCCCAGGGGACAGGGAGAGCCTACGAGCAGTACTTC.

The chain employs TRBV28 and TRBJ1-1; D call uncertain. The V end was cut by 2 bases, the J end by 2 bases, with 12 bases between. CDR1 and CDR2 (germline): MDHEN, SYDVKM. The CDR3 has 15 residues. CDR3 bases: TGTGCCAGCAGTTTAGCCCTAGGCCGAAACACTGAAGCTTTCTTT. Translating gives CASSLALGRNTEAFF.

The chain combines TRBV7-3 with TRBJ1-2, with TRBD1 matching 9 bases. The germline CDR1 and CDR2 sequences are SGHTA and FQGTGA. This CDR3 is 16 amino acids long. Trimming took 1 base from V and 7 from J; bases not matched to a gene: 10. Here the CDR3 reads CASSLNSGTGSSGYTF. In DNA form, the CDR3 reads TGTGCCAGCAGCTTAAATTCCGGGACAGGGTCGAGTGGCTACACCTTC.

The rearrangement links TRBV7-2 to TRBJ1-2; D is possibly TRBD1 (5 bases). There are 15 residues in the CDR3. Germline V gene sequence: CDR1 SGHTA, CDR2 FQGNSA. Trimming stripped 5 bases from V and 7 bases from J, with 20 bases between. The CDR3 DNA sequence: TGTGCCAGCAGCGCTCCCGGGACTCAAGAAGGTGGCTACACCTTC. This encodes CASSAPGTQEGGYTF. The full variable domain, in which reference TRBV7-2 and TRBJ1-2 provide the parts outside the CDR3, is GAGVSQSPSNKVTEKGKDVELRCDPISGHTALYWYRQSLGQGLEFLIYFQGNSAPDKSGLPSDRFSAERTGGSVSTLTIQRTQQEDSAVYLCASSAPGTQEGGYTFGSGTRLTVV.

The chain carries TRBV10-2 and TRBJ1-1, with 11 bases that match TRBD1. The CDR3 sequence is 14 residues long. The V segment lost 3 bases and the J segment 8 bases; nucleotides outside the gene matches: 5. Germline CDR1 reads WSHSY; CDR2 reads SAAADI. CDR3 amino acids: CASSEAGTGGEAFF. In DNA form, the CDR3 reads TGCGCCAGCAGTGAAGCGGGGACAGGGGGAGAAGCTTTCTTT.

The chain combines TRBV10-3 with TRBJ1-4; 7 nucleotides match TRBD1. Trimming at V came to 10 bases and at J to 0 bases, leaving 5 bases not matched to a gene. The germline CDR1 and CDR2 sequences are ENHRY and SYGVKD. The CDR3 runs to 14 residues. The chain's CDR3 is CATRGGATNEKLFF. Written as DNA, the CDR3 is TGTGCCACCAGGGGGGGAGCAACTAATGAAAAACTGTTTTTT.

The rearrangement links TRBV19 to TRBJ1-1, with 8 bases lining up with TRBD1. Germline V lookup: CDR1 LNHDA, CDR2 SQIVND (reference sequence). V lost 5 bases to trimming and J lost 5 bases; unmatched junction nucleotides: 7. The CDR3 spans 14 residues. The CDR3, as DNA: TGTGCCAGTAGTCCTGACAGGGGTATAACTGAAGCTTTCTTT. Translating gives CASSPDRGITEAFF. Drawing the rest from reference TRBV19 and TRBJ1-1, the complete variable domain is DGGITQSPKYLFRKEGQNVTLSCEQNLNHDAMYWYRQDPGQGLRLIYYSQIVNDFQKGDIAEGYSVSREKKESFPLTVTSAQKNPTAFYLCASSPDRGITEAFFGQGTRLTVV.